Detailed here is one T cell receptor (beta chain). This specimen belongs to a study of blood T cell repertoires in COVID-19. Study-level information: The cDNA or gDNA used as material had been derived from T cells, B-cell-depleted T cells, or PBMCs.

The data were produced by immunoSEQ multiplex PCR, yet TCRdb's version contains in-frame clones alone and is incomplete. This table holds about 230,000 clones, 70% to 85% found once. V trimming: 8 bases; J trimming: 2 bases; junction bases outside the gene matches: 6. The CDR3 runs 14 residues. The germline V gene has CDR1 SNHLY and CDR2 FYNNEI. This clonotype was sampled from a man in his forties who had recovered from COVID-19. The chain couples TRBV2 to TRBJ2-3, with TRBD2 identical over 8 bases. The specimen was peripheral blood. CDR3 in amino acids: CASGGTSTTDTQYF. Written as DNA, the CDR3 is TGTGCCAGCGGCGGGACTAGTACCACAGATACGCAGTATTTT.